These 6 T cell receptor beta chains were sequenced from one sample in a study of T-cell memory formation after mild COVID-19. TCRdb independently ran MiXCR on the 5' RACE reads; one entry per CDR3 protein. The table lists 300,000 to 400,000 distinct CDR3 sequences, approximately 27% of them singletons. Sequenced sample: PBMCs or a T cell subset sorted from them (not recorded which). Source of these receptors: an adult woman who had mild COVID-19 (a few samples of this study predate the infection). Cell type and time point are not known.

The chain joins TRBV28 to TRBJ2-7; 7 nucleotides line up with TRBD2. With V trimmed by 2 bases and J by 3 bases, 4 bases remained unmatched. The germline V gene has CDR1 MDHEN and CDR2 SYDVKM. The CDR3 contains 14 residues. The CDR3 here is CASSLGGSNYEQYF. As DNA, the CDR3 is TGTGCCAGCAGTTTAGGCGGGAGTAACTACGAGCAGTACTTC.

This rearrangement joins TRBV4-1 to TRBJ2-4, with a possible D match to TRBD1 (5 bases). Trimming removed 5 bases from V and 1 base from J, with 12 bases in between. This CDR3 is built from 15 residues. Germline CDR1 reads MGHRA; CDR2 reads YSYEKL. The CDR3 loop is CASSLGPRAKNIQYF. The CDR3 coding sequence is TGCGCCAGCAGCTTGGGGCCGAGGGCCAAAAACATTCAGTACTTC.

This clonotype was seen a few times. The rearrangement uses TRBV5-1 and TRBJ2-2; D call uncertain. Trimming removed 0 bases from V and 0 bases from J, with 12 bases in between. CDR1 and CDR2 (germline): SGHRS, YFSETQ. The CDR3 is made up of 17 amino acids. CDR3 sequence reads: CASSLAPVTANTGELFF. CDR3 sequence (DNA): TGCGCCAGCAGCTTGGCCCCCGTGACCGCGAACACCGGGGAGCTGTTTTTT.

The table lists this clonotype with a count of one. The chain has TRBV5-5 and TRBJ2-5; 8 bases line up with TRBD1. Unmatched junction bases numbered 5, after V lost 4 bases and J lost 3 bases. The CDR3 consists of 14 residues. Germline CDR1 and CDR2: SGHKS and YYEKEE (reference sequence). The CDR3 DNA reads as TGTGCCAGCAGCCGGACAGGGAATAAAGAGACCCAGTACTTC. This codes for CASSRTGNKETQYF.

This sequence joins TRBV20-1 and TRBJ2-5; D assignment may be TRBD1 or TRBD2 (5 bases each). From germline, CDR1 is DFQATT and CDR2 SNEGSKA (reference sequence). The CDR3 is made up of 15 amino acids. V lost 3 bases, J lost 2 bases, and 16 bases lay in between. CDR3 loop: CSASPPRGSQETQYF. CDR3 nucleotide sequence: TGCAGTGCTAGTCCTCCTCGGGGCTCACAAGAGACCCAGTACTTC.

J is TRBJ1-1 and V is TRBV27; D unclear. The CDR3 totals 16 residues. In germline, CDR1 is MNHEY, CDR2 SMNVEV (reference sequence). Deletions cut 4 bases from V and 0 bases from J, with 15 bases between. This CDR3 is CASSWLGGRVNTEAFF. CDR3 in DNA: TGTGCCAGCAGTTGGTTGGGAGGGCGAGTGAACACTGAAGCTTTCTTT.